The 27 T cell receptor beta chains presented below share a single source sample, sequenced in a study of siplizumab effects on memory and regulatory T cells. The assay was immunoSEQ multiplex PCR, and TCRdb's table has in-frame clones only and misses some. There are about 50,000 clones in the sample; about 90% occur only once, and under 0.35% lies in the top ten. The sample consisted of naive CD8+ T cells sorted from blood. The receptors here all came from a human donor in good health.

The CDR3 sequence is CASSQVAADTQYF. DNA of the CDR3: TGCGCCAGCAGCCAAGTGGCAGCAGATACGCAGTATTTT. The chain joins TRBV4-1 to TRBJ2-3; unclear D gene. V lost 1 base and J lost 4, with 6 bases in between. The CDR3 runs 13 residues. The germline gives CDR1 MGHRA, CDR2 YSYEKL.

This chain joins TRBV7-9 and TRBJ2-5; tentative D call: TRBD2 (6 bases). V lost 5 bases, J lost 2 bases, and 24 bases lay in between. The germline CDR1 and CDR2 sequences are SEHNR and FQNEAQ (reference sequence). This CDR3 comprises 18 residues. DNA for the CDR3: TGTGCCAGCAGCGAAGGTCTATGGGAGGTTCTTTTTCAAGAGACCCAGTACTTC. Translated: CASSEGLWEVLFQETQYF.

CDR3 sequence reads: CASSPLTSRNEQFF. The CDR3 DNA reads TGTGCCAGCAGTCCACTGACTAGTAGGAATGAGCAGTTCTTC. The chain joins TRBV7-8 to TRBJ2-1, with D perhaps TRBD2 (6 bases). V was pared by 6 bases and J by 7 bases, with 16 bases between. CDR1 and CDR2 (germline): SGHVS, FQNEAQ. The CDR3 totals 14 residues.

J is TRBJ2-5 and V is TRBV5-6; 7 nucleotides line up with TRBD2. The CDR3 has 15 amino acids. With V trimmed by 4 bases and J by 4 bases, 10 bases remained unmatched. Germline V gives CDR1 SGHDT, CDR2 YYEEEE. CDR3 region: CASSPLRGRGETQYF. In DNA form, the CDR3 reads TGTGCCAGCAGCCCCTTACGGGGGAGGGGAGAGACCCAGTACTTC.

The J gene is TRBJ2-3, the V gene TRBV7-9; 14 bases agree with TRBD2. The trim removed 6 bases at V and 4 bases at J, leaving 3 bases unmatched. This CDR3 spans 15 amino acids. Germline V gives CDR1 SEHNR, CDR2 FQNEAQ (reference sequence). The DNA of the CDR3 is TGTGCCAGCAGATCGGGACTAGCGGGGGCAGATACGCAGTATTTT. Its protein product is CASRSGLAGADTQYF.

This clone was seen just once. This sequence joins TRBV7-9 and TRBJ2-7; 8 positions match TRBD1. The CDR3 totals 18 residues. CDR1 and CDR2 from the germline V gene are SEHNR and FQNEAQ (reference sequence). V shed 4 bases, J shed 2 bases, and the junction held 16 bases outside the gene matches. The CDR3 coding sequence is TGTGCCAGCAGCTCCGAACTTGGACAGGGTGAAAACGCCTACGAGCAGTACTTC. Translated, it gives CASSSELGQGENAYEQYF.

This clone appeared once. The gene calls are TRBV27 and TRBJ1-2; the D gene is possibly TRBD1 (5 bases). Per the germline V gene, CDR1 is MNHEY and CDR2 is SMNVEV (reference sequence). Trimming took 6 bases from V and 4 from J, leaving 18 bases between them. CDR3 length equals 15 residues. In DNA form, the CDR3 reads TGTGCCAGCAGGGAGTCCGGGGCCGACCCCTATGGCTACACCTTC. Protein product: CASRESGADPYGYTF.

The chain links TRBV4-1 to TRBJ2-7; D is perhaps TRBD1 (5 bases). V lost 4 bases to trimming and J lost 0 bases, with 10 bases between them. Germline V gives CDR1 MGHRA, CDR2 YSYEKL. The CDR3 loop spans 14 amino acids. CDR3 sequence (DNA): TGCGCCAGCAGCCCACGACAGAGCTCCTACGAGCAGTACTTC. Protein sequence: CASSPRQSSYEQYF.

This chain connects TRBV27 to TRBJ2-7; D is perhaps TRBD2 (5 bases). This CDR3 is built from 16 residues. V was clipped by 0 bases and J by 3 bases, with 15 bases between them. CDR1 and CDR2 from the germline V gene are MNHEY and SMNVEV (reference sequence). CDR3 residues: CASSLSAGSVYYEQYF. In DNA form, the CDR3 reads TGTGCCAGCAGTTTATCGGCGGGTTCCGTATACTACGAGCAGTACTTC.

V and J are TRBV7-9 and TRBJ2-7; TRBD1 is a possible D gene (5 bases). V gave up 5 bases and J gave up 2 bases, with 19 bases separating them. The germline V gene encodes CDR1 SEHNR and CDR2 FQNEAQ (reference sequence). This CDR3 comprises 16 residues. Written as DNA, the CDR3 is TGTGCCAGCAGCCTCCAGGCAGGGAAGATTCCCTACGAGCAGTACTTC. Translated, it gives CASSLQAGKIPYEQYF.

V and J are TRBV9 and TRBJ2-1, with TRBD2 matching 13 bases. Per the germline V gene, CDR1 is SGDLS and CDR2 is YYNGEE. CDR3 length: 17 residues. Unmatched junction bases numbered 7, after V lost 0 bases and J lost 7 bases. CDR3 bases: TGTGCCAGCAGCGTAGCCCCACTAGCGGGGGGGGTGAATGAGCAGTTCTTC. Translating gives CASSVAPLAGGVNEQFF. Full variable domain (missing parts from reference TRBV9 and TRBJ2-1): DSGVTQTPKHLITATGQRVTLRCSPRSGDLSVYWYQQSLDQGLQFLIQYYNGEERAKGNILERFSAQQFPDLHSELNLSSLELGDSALYFCASSVAPLAGGVNEQFFGPGTRLTVL.

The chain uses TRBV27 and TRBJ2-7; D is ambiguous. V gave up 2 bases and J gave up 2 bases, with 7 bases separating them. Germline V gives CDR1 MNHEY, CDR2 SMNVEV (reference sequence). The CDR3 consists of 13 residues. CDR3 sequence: CASSLTEAYEQYF. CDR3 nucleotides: TGTGCCAGCAGTTTAACCGAAGCCTACGAGCAGTACTTC.

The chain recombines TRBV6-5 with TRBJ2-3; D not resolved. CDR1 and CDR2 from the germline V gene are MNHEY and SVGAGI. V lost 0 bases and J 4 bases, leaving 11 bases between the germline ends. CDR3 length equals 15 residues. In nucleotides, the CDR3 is TGTGCCAGCAGTTACTCTGGGGATGAAGCAGATACGCAGTATTTT. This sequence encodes CASSYSGDEADTQYF.

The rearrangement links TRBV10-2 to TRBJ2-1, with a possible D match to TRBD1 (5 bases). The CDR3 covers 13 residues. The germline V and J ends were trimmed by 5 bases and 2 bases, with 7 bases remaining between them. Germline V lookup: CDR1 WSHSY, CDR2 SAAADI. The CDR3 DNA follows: TGCGCCAGCAGTCCAGGGCCCTACAATGAGCAGTTCTTC. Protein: CASSPGPYNEQFF.

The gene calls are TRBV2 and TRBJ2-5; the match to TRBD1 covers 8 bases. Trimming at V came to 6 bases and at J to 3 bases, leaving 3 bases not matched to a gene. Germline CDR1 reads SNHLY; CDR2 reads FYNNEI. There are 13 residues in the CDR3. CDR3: CASRSGGKETQYF. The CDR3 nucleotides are TGTGCCAGCAGGTCAGGGGGCAAAGAGACCCAGTACTTC.

The CDR3 reads CASRKGTEGAFF. The CDR3 nucleotides read TGTGCCAGCAGAAAAGGGACGGAAGGGGCTTTCTTT. V gene TRBV7-9 combines with J gene TRBJ1-1, with D tentatively TRBD1 (5 bases). Trimming took off 6 bases at V and 11 bases at J, with 16 bases between the two ends. The CDR3 spans 12 residues. The germline gives CDR1 SEHNR, CDR2 FQNEAQ (reference sequence). The full variable domain, completed using reference TRBV7-9 and TRBJ1-1, is DTGVSQNPRHKITKRGQNVTFRCDPISEHNRLYWYRQTLGQGPEFLTYFQNEAQLEKSRLLSDRFSAERPKGSFSTLEIQRTEQGDSAMYLCASRKGTEGAFFGQGTRLTVV.

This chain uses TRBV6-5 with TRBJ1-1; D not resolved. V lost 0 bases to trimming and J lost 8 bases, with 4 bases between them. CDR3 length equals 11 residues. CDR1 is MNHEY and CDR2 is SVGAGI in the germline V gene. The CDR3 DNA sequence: TGTGCCAGCAGTTACTCCGTGGAAGCTTTCTTT. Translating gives CASSYSVEAFF.

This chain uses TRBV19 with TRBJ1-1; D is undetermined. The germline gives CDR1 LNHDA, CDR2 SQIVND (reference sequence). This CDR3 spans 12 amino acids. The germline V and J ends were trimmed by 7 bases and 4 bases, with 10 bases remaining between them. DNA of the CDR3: TGTGCCAGTACCAAAGGTAGCACTGAAGCTTTCTTT. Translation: CASTKGSTEAFF.

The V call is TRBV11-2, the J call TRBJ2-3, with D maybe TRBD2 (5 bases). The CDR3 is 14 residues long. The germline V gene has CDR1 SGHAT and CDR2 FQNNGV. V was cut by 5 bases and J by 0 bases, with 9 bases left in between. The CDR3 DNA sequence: TGTGCCAGCAGCATCGGGGATAGCACAGATACGCAGTATTTT. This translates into CASSIGDSTDTQYF.

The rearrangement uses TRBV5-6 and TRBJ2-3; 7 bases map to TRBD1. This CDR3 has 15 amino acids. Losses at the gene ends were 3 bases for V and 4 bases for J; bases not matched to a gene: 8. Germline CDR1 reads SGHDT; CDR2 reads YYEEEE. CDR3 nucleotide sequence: TGTGCCAGCAGCTCGTCGCAGGGGGAAGCAGATACGCAGTATTTT. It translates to CASSSSQGEADTQYF. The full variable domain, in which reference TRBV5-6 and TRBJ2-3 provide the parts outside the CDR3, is DAGVTQSPTHLIKTRGQQVTLRCSPKSGHDTVSWYQQALGQGPQFIFQYYEEEERQRGNFPDRFSGHQFPNYSSELNVNALLLGDSALYLCASSSSQGEADTQYFGPGTRLTVL.

DNA of the CDR3: TGTGCCAGCGGGACTAGCGGAATTACAGATACGCAGTATTTT. The encoded protein is CASGTSGITDTQYF. The J gene is TRBJ2-3, the V gene TRBV11-3, with TRBD2 identical over 11 bases. The V segment lost 8 bases and the J segment 3 bases; nucleotides outside the gene matches: 4. Germline V gives CDR1 SGHNT, CDR2 YENEEA. The CDR3 contains 14 residues.

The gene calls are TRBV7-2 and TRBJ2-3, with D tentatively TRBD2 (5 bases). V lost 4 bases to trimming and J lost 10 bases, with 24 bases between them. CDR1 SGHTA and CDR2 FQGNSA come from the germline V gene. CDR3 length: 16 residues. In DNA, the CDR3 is TGTGCCAGCAGCTCCCCTGTAGCTAGAGGACTTATCGCGCAGTATTTT. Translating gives CASSSPVARGLIAQYF.

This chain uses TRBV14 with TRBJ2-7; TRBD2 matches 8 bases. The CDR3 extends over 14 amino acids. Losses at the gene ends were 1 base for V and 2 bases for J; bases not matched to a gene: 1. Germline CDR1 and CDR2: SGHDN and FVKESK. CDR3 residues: CASSQALAAYEQYF. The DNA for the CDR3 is TGTGCCAGCAGCCAAGCACTAGCGGCCTACGAGCAGTACTTC.

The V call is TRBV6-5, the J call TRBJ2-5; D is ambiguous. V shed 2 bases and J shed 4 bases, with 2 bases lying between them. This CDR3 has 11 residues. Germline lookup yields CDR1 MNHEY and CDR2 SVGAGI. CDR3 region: CASSYVETQYF. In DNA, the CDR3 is TGTGCCAGCAGTTACGTAGAGACCCAGTACTTC.

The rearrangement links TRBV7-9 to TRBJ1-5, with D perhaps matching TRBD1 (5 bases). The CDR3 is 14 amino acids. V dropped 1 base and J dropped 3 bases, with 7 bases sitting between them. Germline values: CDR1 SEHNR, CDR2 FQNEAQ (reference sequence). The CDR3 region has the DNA TGTGCCAGCAGCTTAGAGGGGACCAATCAGCCCCAGCATTTT. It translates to CASSLEGTNQPQHF. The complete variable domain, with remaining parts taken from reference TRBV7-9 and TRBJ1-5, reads DTGVSQNPRHKITKRGQNVTFRCDPISEHNRLYWYRQTLGQGPEFLTYFQNEAQLEKSRLLSDRFSAERPKGSFSTLEIQRTEQGDSAMYLCASSLEGTNQPQHFGDGTRLSIL.

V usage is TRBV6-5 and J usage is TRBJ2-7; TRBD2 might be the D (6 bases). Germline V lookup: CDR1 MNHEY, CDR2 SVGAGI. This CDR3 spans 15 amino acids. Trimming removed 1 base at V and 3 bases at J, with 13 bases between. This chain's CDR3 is CASSYWRDHSYEQYF. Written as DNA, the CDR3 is TGTGCCAGCAGTTACTGGCGGGACCATAGCTACGAGCAGTACTTC.

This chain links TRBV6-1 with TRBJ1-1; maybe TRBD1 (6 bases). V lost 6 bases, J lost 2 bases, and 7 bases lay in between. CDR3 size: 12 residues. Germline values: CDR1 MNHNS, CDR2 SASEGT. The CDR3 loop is CASRGQNTEAFF. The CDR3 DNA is TGTGCCAGCAGGGGACAAAACACTGAAGCTTTCTTT.